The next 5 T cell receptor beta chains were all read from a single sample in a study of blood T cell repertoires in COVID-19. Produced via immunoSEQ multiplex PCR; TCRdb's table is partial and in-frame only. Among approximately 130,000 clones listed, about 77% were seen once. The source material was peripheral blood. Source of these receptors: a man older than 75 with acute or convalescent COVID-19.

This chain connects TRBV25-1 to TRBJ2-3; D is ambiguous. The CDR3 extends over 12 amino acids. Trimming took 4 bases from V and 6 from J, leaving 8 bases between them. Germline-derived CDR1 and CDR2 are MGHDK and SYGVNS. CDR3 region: CASSGNMDTQYF. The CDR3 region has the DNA TGTGCCAGCAGTGGTAACATGGATACGCAGTATTTT.

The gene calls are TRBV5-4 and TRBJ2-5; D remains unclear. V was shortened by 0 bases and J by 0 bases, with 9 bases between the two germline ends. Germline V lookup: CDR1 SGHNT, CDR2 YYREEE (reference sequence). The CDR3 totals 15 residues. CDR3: CASSLDTEYQETQYF. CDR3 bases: TGTGCCAGCAGCTTGGATACAGAGTACCAAGAGACCCAGTACTTC. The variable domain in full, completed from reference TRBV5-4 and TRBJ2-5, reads ETGVTQSPTHLIKTRGQQVTLRCSSQSGHNTVSWYQQALGQGPQFIFQYYREEENGRGNFPPRFSGLQFPNYSSELNVNALELDDSALYLCASSLDTEYQETQYFGPGTRLLVL.

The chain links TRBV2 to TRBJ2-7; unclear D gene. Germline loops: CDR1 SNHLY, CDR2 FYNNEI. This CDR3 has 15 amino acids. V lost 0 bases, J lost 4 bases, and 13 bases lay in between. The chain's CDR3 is CASSEAASRRYEQYF. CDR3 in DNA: TGTGCCAGCAGTGAAGCCGCATCGAGGAGATACGAGCAGTACTTC.

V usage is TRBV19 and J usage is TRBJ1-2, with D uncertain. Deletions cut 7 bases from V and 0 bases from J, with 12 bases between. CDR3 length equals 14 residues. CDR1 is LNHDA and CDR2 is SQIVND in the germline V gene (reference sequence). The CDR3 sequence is CASTHMGANYGYTF. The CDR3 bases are TGTGCCAGTACTCATATGGGAGCTAACTATGGCTACACCTTC. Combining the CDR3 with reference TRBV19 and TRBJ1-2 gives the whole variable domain DGGITQSPKYLFRKEGQNVTLSCEQNLNHDAMYWYRQDPGQGLRLIYYSQIVNDFQKGDIAEGYSVSREKKESFPLTVTSAQKNPTAFYLCASTHMGANYGYTFGSGTRLTVV.

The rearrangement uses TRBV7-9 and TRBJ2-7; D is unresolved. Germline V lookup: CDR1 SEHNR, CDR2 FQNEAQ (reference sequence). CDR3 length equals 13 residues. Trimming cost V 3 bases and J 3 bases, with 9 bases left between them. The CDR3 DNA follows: TGTGCCAGCAGCTTGGGCCCCTACTACGAGCAGTACTTC. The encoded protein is CASSLGPYYEQYF.